The 30 T cell receptor beta chains below all came from one sample that was sequenced in a study of T cell responses to AZD1222 COVID-19 vaccine. TCRdb's copy holds only in-frame clones and misses some; the assay was immunoSEQ multiplex PCR. Of more than 85,000 clones listed, more than 90% are singletons. The source material was peripheral blood, sampled 28 days after the second AZD1222 dose. The receptors shown here come from an adult who received the AZD1222 COVID-19 vaccine.

V gene TRBV3-1 (or the pseudogene TRBV3-2) combines with J gene TRBJ2-7; 7 nucleotides align to TRBD2. The J segment lost 2 bases and the V segment lost 4 bases, leaving 8 bases of the junction unmatched. The CDR3 covers 15 residues. Germline CDR1 is LGHDT and CDR2 is YNNKEL (reference sequence). As DNA, the CDR3 is TGTGCCAGCAGCCTACGAGGGAGGGTACCCTACGAGCAGTACTTC. As protein: CASSLRGRVPYEQYF.

This sequence joins TRBV5-4 and TRBJ2-1, with 10 bases identical to TRBD2. The CDR3 has 16 amino acids. J gave up 6 bases and V 4 bases, and 10 bases lay outside the gene matches. Per the germline V gene, CDR1 is SGHNT and CDR2 is YYREEE (reference sequence). As DNA, the CDR3 is TGTGCCAGCAGCCTCGGCTATGGGACTAGCGTCAATGAGCAGTTCTTC. Protein sequence: CASSLGYGTSVNEQFF.

The chain uses TRBV27 and TRBJ2-6; the D is unclear. This CDR3 contains 13 residues. Germline CDR1 is MNHEY and CDR2 is SMNVEV (reference sequence). Trimming took 10 bases from V and 4 from J, leaving 11 bases between them. The CDR3 here is CATWTTGANVLTF. The CDR3 DNA is TGTGCCACCTGGACCACAGGGGCCAACGTCCTGACTTTC. Full variable domain (outside the CDR3, taken from reference TRBV27 and TRBJ2-6): EAQVTQNPRYLITVTGKKLTVTCSQNMNHEYMSWYRQDPGLGLRQIYYSMNVEVTDKGDVPEGYKVSRKEKRNFPLILESPSPNQTSLYFCATWTTGANVLTFGAGSRLTVL.

The chain recombines TRBV7-9 with TRBJ2-2; TRBD2 agrees at 11 bases. V gave up 5 bases and J gave up 7 bases; unmatched junction bases: 9. Germline V gene lookup returns CDR1 SEHNR and CDR2 FQNEAQ (reference sequence). The CDR3 spans 16 residues. DNA of the CDR3: TGTGCCAGCAGCATACTAGCGGGGGTGGACATCGGGGAGCTGTTTTTT. Translation: CASSILAGVDIGELFF.

The chain carries TRBV4-1 and TRBJ1-3; no clear D gene. The CDR3 runs to 16 residues. The V end lost 0 bases, the J end lost 0 bases, and 9 bases lay between the germline ends. Looked up from germline, CDR1 is MGHRA and CDR2 is YSYEKL. CDR3 region: CASSQDYISSGNTIYF. The CDR3 DNA reads TGCGCCAGCAGCCAAGATTATATATCCTCTGGAAACACCATATATTTT.

V and J are TRBV18 and TRBJ1-2; a weak D match, TRBD1 (5 bases). CDR3 length equals 14 residues. V shed 4 bases and J shed 2 bases, with 11 bases lying between them. CDR1 and CDR2 from the germline V gene are KGHSH and LQKENI. This CDR3 reads CASSLGPRNYGYTF. Written as DNA, the CDR3 is TGTGCCAGCTCACTGGGACCGCGAAACTATGGCTACACCTTC.

V gene TRBV29-1 combines with J gene TRBJ1-2, with 7 bases fitting TRBD1. There are 12 residues in the CDR3. CDR1 is SQVTM, CDR2 ANQGSEA, per germline. The V and J ends lost 7 bases and 6 bases, in that order; junction bases with no gene match: 8. This chain's CDR3 is CSADREAHGYTF. CDR3 DNA sequence: TGCAGCGCAGACAGGGAGGCCCATGGCTACACCTTC.

This clone was found once. The V gene is TRBV4-1, the J gene TRBJ1-2; D ambiguous. This CDR3 is 15 amino acids long. CDR1 is MGHRA and CDR2 is YSYEKL in the germline V gene. Trimming left V 1 base short and J 8 bases short, with 17 bases between. CDR3 DNA sequence: TGCGCCAGCAGCCAAGTGGAGTCGTCGTTGGGGGGCTACACCTTC. The encoded protein is CASSQVESSLGGYTF.

The rearrangement links TRBV3-1 (or the pseudogene TRBV3-2) to TRBJ2-3, with 12 positions matching TRBD2. This CDR3 spans 16 amino acids. Losses at the gene ends were 4 bases for V and 2 bases for J; bases not matched to a gene: 4. In germline, CDR1 is LGHDT, CDR2 YNNKEL (reference sequence). CDR3 region: CASSRGLAGNTDTQYF. DNA for the CDR3: TGTGCCAGCAGCCGCGGACTAGCGGGGAACACAGATACGCAGTATTTT.

As concerns this clone: The junction shows a germline mismatch at one end, possibly a read error. The chain employs TRBV6-5 and TRBJ2-7; maybe TRBD1 (5 bases). This CDR3 is 12 amino acids long. The germline gives CDR1 MNHEY, CDR2 SVGAGI. The CDR3 here is CASTGSRYEQYF. CDR3 DNA: TGTGCAAGCACAGGTTCTCGCTACGAGCAGTACTTC.

The V gene is TRBV2, the J gene TRBJ1-2, with a weak D call TRBD1 (5 bases). Germline V CDR1 and CDR2: SNHLY, FYNNEI. CDR3 length: 16 amino acids. With 1 base removed from V and 7 bases from J, the gap between germline ends came to 19 bases. As DNA, the CDR3 is TGTGCCAGCAGTGAAGAGGCCGGCCAGGGTGCGACTGGCTACACCTTC. Translated: CASSEEAGQGATGYTF. The complete variable domain, with remaining parts taken from reference TRBV2 and TRBJ1-2, reads EPEVTQTPSHQVTQMGQEVILRCVPISNHLYFYWYRQILGQKVEFLVSFYNNEISEKSEIFDDQFSVERPDGSNFTLKIRSTKLEDSAMYFCASSEEAGQGATGYTFGSGTRLTVV.

The chain links TRBV6-5 to TRBJ1-5; TRBD1 is a possible D gene (6 bases). V lost 10 bases to trimming and J lost 0 bases, with 13 bases between them. The CDR3 covers 14 residues. Germline CDR1 and CDR2: MNHEY and SVGAGI. The CDR3 nucleotides are TGTGCCACCCGGACAGTAAATAGCAATCAGCCCCAGCATTTT. The encoded protein is CATRTVNSNQPQHF.

The rearrangement links TRBV7-2 to TRBJ1-2; D not certain. The germline V and J ends were trimmed by 2 bases and 0 bases, with 10 bases remaining between them. Per the germline V gene, CDR1 is SGHTA and CDR2 is FQGNSA. The length of the CDR3 is 15 residues. The CDR3: CASSLFKLANYGYTF. The CDR3 coding sequence is TGTGCCAGCAGCTTATTTAAGTTAGCTAACTATGGCTACACCTTC.

The V call is TRBV4-2, the J call TRBJ2-7; 8 nucleotides line up with TRBD1. The germline V gene encodes CDR1 LGHNA and CDR2 YNFKEQ. V lost 2 bases and J lost 2; bases outside the gene matches: 2. The CDR3 is 14 amino acids. The DNA of the CDR3 is TGTGCCAGCAGCCAACGGACAGGGACCTACGAGCAGTACTTC. Translating it yields CASSQRTGTYEQYF.

CDR3 protein: CASSPMDSFYNEQFF. CDR3 nucleotides: TGTGCCAGCAGTCCCATGGACAGCTTCTACAATGAGCAGTTCTTC. This rearrangement joins TRBV28 to TRBJ2-1; D might be TRBD1 (6 bases). From germline, CDR1 is MDHEN and CDR2 SYDVKM. The germline V and J ends were trimmed by 5 bases and 3 bases, with 14 bases remaining between them. The length of the CDR3 is 15 residues. Based on the CDR3 plus reference TRBV28 and TRBJ2-1, the full variable domain is DVKVTQSSRYLVKRTGEKVFLECVQDMDHENMFWYRQDPGLGLRLIYFSYDVKMKEKGDIPEGYSVSREKKERFSLILESASTNQTSMYLCASSPMDSFYNEQFFGPGTRLTVL.

This clone was seen just once. This chain links TRBV4-3 with TRBJ2-3; TRBD1 agrees at 9 bases. Unmatched junction bases numbered 3, after V lost 1 base and J lost 4 bases. This CDR3 contains 15 residues. CDR1 and CDR2 (germline): LGHNA, YSLEER. Here the CDR3 reads CASSQGDRAPDTQYF. As DNA, the CDR3 is TGCGCCAGCAGCCAAGGGGACAGGGCCCCAGATACGCAGTATTTT.

V and J are TRBV5-5 and TRBJ1-1; perhaps TRBD1 as D (5 bases). Trimming removed 2 bases at V and 1 base at J, with 9 bases between. This CDR3 has 14 residues. CDR1 is SGHKS, CDR2 YYEKEE, per germline (reference sequence). The CDR3 loop reads CASSFPGRNTEAFF. DNA for the CDR3: TGTGCCAGCAGCTTTCCAGGGCGGAACACTGAAGCTTTCTTT.

The chain combines TRBV15 with TRBJ1-2, with 7 bases that match TRBD1. Trimming removed 0 bases from V and 2 bases from J; junction bases left unmatched: 3. The CDR3 contains 15 residues. Germline values: CDR1 LNHNV, CDR2 YYDKDF (reference sequence). CDR3 residues: CATSREGTVNYGYTF. CDR3 in DNA: TGTGCCACCAGCAGAGAGGGGACAGTCAACTATGGCTACACCTTC.

The chain carries TRBV19 and TRBJ2-5; D possibly uses TRBD1 or TRBD2 (6 bases each). CDR3 length: 14 residues. Germline CDR1 and CDR2: LNHDA and SQIVND (reference sequence). Trimming cost V 6 bases and J 1 base, with 12 bases left between them. CDR3 in amino acids: CASRDGGSQETQYF. CDR3 in DNA: TGTGCCAGTAGAGACGGGGGCTCCCAAGAGACCCAGTACTTC.

A note on this clone: This same CDR3 is encoded by further DNA sequences in the sample. This chain connects TRBV5-6 to TRBJ1-5; D not resolved. Germline V gene lookup returns CDR1 SGHDT and CDR2 YYEEEE. Trimming stripped 0 bases from V and 1 base from J, with 2 bases between. The CDR3 contains 13 residues. The CDR3 nucleotides are TGTGCCAGCAGCTTGGGAAGCAATCAGCCCCAGCATTTT. Translating it yields CASSLGSNQPQHF.

The chain is built from TRBV3-1 (or the pseudogene TRBV3-2) and TRBJ2-5, with D possibly matching TRBD1 (6 bases). The V end was cut by 1 base, the J end by 6 bases, with 15 bases between. The CDR3 is 15 amino acids. Germline loops: CDR1 LGHDT, CDR2 YNNKEL (reference sequence). The CDR3 spells CASSQAAYRDQTQYF. The CDR3 region has the DNA TGTGCCAGCAGCCAAGCCGCTTACAGGGATCAGACCCAGTACTTC.

The V call is TRBV19, the J call TRBJ1-4; 11 bases are a match to TRBD1. With 6 bases clipped from V and 5 bases from J, the junction kept 8 bases outside the gene matches. From germline, CDR1 is LNHDA and CDR2 SQIVND (reference sequence). The CDR3 runs to 16 residues. The DNA for the CDR3 is TGTGCCAGTAGAACCCGCCGGGACAGGGGGAATGAAAAACTGTTTTTT. Its protein is CASRTRRDRGNEKLFF.

J is TRBJ2-7 and V is TRBV4-1; D is possibly TRBD1 (5 bases). CDR1 MGHRA and CDR2 YSYEKL come from the germline V gene. The CDR3 extends over 14 amino acids. V was trimmed by 0 bases and J by 8 bases, leaving 14 bases between them. CDR3 coding DNA: TGCGCCAGCAGCCAAGACCCGGGTAGGGGCCAGCAGTACTTC. Translating it yields CASSQDPGRGQQYF.

V usage is TRBV3-1 (or the pseudogene TRBV3-2) and J usage is TRBJ1-5; no definite D call. The CDR3 has 13 amino acids. CDR1 is LGHDT, CDR2 YNNKEL, per germline (reference sequence). V dropped 0 bases and J dropped 7 bases, with 7 bases sitting between them. CDR3 in DNA: TGTGCCAGCAGCCAAGATGATCGCCAGCCCCAGCATTTT. Amino acid sequence: CASSQDDRQPQHF.

J is TRBJ2-7 and V is TRBV5-1; TRBD1 matches 9 bases. Germline V CDR1 and CDR2: SGHRS, YFSETQ. This CDR3 is built from 15 residues. Trimming cost V 4 bases and J 1 base; bases outside gene matches: 6. This CDR3 is CASSRDREESYEQYF. Written as DNA, the CDR3 is TGCGCCAGCAGCCGGGACAGGGAGGAGTCCTACGAGCAGTACTTC.

The chain recombines TRBV5-5 with TRBJ2-5; TRBD1 is a possible D gene (6 bases). Per germline, CDR1 SGHKS and CDR2 YYEKEE (reference sequence). CDR3 length: 14 amino acids. V lost 4 bases and J 1 base, leaving 11 bases between the germline ends. The CDR3 DNA follows: TGTGCCAGCAGCACCGGACAGCCCCAAGAGACCCAGTACTTC. This codes for CASSTGQPQETQYF.

The chain employs TRBV6-5 and TRBJ2-1; 8 positions match TRBD1. The CDR3 has 14 amino acids. In germline, CDR1 is MNHEY, CDR2 SVGAGI. Trimming at V came to 4 bases and at J to 4 bases, leaving 3 bases not matched to a gene. Here the CDR3 reads CASSSRQGYNEQFF. CDR3 nucleotide sequence: TGTGCCAGCAGTTCTCGACAGGGGTACAATGAGCAGTTCTTC.

The rearrangement links TRBV20-1 to TRBJ1-5, with a possible D match to TRBD1 (6 bases). This CDR3 is built from 11 residues. The germline V gene encodes CDR1 DFQATT and CDR2 SNEGSKA (reference sequence). V lost 8 bases and J 9 bases, leaving 14 bases between the germline ends. Here the CDR3 reads CSTRGGGPQHF. The CDR3 DNA reads as TGCAGTACCAGGGGAGGCGGGCCCCAGCATTTT.

The V call is TRBV6-1, the J call TRBJ1-5; D is perhaps TRBD1 (5 bases). The V gene's germline CDR1 is MNHNS and CDR2 SASEGT. The CDR3 is made up of 15 amino acids. V gave up 2 bases and J gave up 0 bases, with 8 bases separating them. For the CDR3, the DNA is TGTGCCAGCAGTGAACAGGGCTATAGCAATCAGCCCCAGCATTTT. Its protein is CASSEQGYSNQPQHF.

V is TRBV12-3 or TRBV12-4 and J is TRBJ1-2; 7 bases fit TRBD1. This CDR3 contains 12 residues. J was trimmed by 8 bases and V by 3 bases; bases with no gene match: 3. The CDR3, as DNA: TGTGCCAGCAGTTTTGGGACAGAGGGCTACACCTTC. It is translated as CASSFGTEGYTF.